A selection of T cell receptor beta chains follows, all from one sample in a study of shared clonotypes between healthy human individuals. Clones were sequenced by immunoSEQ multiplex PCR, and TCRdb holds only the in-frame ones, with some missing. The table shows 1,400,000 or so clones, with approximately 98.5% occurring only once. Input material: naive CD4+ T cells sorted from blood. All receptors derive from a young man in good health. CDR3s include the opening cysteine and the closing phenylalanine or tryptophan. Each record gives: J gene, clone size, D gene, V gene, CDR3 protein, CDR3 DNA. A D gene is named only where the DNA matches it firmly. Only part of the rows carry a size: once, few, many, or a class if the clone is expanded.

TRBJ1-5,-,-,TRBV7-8,CASSLISGPYQPQHF,TGTGCCAGCAGCTTAATTTCAGGGCCCTATCAGCCCCAGCATTTT
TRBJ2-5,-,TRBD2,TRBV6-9,CASSGRFGETQYF,TGTGCCAGTAGCGGGAGGTTTGGAGAGACCCAGTACTTC
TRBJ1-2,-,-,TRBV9,CASSGIGYTF,TGTGCCAGCAGCGGTATAGGCTACACCTTC
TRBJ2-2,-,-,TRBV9,CASSSMGVAGELFF,TGTGCCAGCAGCTCCATGGGGGTAGCCGGGGAGCTGTTTTTT
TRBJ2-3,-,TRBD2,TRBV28,CASSLSGLAGELDTQYF,TGTGCCAGCAGTTTGTCGGGACTAGCGGGAGAGTTAGATACGCAGTATTTT
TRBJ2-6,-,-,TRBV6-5,CASRDAGANVLTF,TGTGCCAGCCGGGACGCTGGGGCCAACGTCCTGACTTTC
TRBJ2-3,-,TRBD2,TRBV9,CASSVGGSRTDTQYF,TGTGCCAGCAGCGTAGGCGGGAGCCGCACAGATACGCAGTATTTT
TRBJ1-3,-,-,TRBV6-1,CASSVVNSGNTIYF,TGTGCCAGCAGTGTTGTAAACTCTGGAAACACCATATATTTT
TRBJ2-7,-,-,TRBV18,CASSPNRVHELNAF,TGTGCCAGCTCACCCAACAGAGTACACGAATTGAACGCCTTC
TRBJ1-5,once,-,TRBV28,CASSPMGGAGIQPQHF,TGTGCCAGCAGCCCCATGGGAGGGGCAGGGATTCAGCCCCAGCATTTT
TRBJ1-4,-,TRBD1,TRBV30,CACHFRDSAEKLFF,TGTGCCTGCCATTTTCGGGACAGCGCAGAAAAACTGTTTTTT
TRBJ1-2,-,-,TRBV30,CAWSGPGNRLRYGYTF,TGTGCCTGGAGCGGACCTGGGAACCGCCTACGATATGGCTACACCTTC
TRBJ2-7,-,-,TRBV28,CASTLGGKTYEQYF,TGTGCCAGCACCCTAGGAGGGAAGACCTACGAGCAGTACTTC
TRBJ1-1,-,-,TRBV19,CASRAYTDQRSEAFF,TGTGCCAGCCGGGCCTACACAGACCAACGTTCTGAAGCTTTCTTT
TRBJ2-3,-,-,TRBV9,CASSPRGDTIDTQYF,TGTGCCAGCAGCCCCCGGGGGGACACTATCGATACGCAGTATTTT
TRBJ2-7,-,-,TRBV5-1,CASSREGQSGYEQYF,TGCGCCAGCAGCAGGGAGGGACAGAGCGGGTACGAGCAGTACTTC
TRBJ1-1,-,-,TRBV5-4,CASSPDRVTEAFF,TGTGCCAGCAGCCCCGACCGGGTAACTGAAGCTTTCTTT
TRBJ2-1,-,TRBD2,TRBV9,CASSPTGLEIGEQFF,TGTGCCAGCAGCCCAACGGGACTAGAAATTGGCGAGCAGTTCTTC
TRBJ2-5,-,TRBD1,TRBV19,CASSITGGGRETQYF,TGTGCCAGTAGTATAACAGGGGGAGGAAGAGAGACCCAGTACTTC
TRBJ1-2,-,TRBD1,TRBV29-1,CSADRGLGYGYTF,TGCAGCGCCGACAGGGGCTTGGGCTATGGCTACACCTTC
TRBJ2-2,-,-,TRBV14,CASKAGGFTGELFF,TGTGCCAGCAAGGCCGGAGGTTTCACCGGGGAGCTGTTTTTT
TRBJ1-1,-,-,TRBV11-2,CASSFVGFEAFF,TGTGCCAGCAGCTTCGTTGGTTTCGAAGCTTTCTTT
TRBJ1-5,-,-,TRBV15,CATSRDPRGQQPQHF,TGTGCCACCAGCAGAGATCCGCGGGGGCAGCAGCCCCAGCATTTT
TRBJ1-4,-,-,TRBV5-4,CASSLAGGNEKLFF,TGTGCCAGCAGCTTGGCCGGGGGGAATGAAAAACTGTTTTTT
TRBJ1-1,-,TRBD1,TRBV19,CASSHRGQNTEAFF,TGTGCCAGTAGTCACAGGGGGCAGAACACTGAAGCTTTCTTT
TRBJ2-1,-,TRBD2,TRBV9,CASSVGTSRASYNEQFF,TGTGCCAGCAGCGTCGGGACTAGCAGAGCTTCCTACAATGAGCAGTTCTTC
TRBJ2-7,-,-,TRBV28,CASRRGTSSYEQYF,TGTGCCAGCCGGCGGGGAACGAGCTCCTACGAGCAGTACTTC
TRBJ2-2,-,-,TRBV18,CASSPGTANTGELFF,TGTGCCAGCTCCCCCGGGACTGCGAACACCGGGGAGCTGTTTTTT
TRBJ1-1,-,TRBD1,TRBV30,CASIDRGPLPNTEAFF,TGTGCCTCCATTGACAGGGGGCCACTCCCGAACACTGAAGCTTTCTTT
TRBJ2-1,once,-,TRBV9,CASSPRGAGRYNEQFF,TGTGCCAGCAGCCCTCGAGGAGCGGGTCGTTACAATGAGCAGTTCTTC
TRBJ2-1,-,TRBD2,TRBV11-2,CASSPTSGRNEQFF,TGTGCCAGCAGCCCGACTAGCGGGAGGAATGAGCAGTTCTTC
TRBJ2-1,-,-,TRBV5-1,CASSLDPDSYNEQFF,TGCGCCAGCAGCTTGGATCCCGACTCCTACAATGAGCAGTTCTTC
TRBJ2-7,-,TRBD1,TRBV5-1,CASSLDPGQGAFEQYF,TGCGCCAGCAGCTTGGACCCGGGGCAGGGGGCCTTTGAGCAGTACTTC
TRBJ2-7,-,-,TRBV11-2,CASSQLTRGDEQYF,TGTGCCAGCAGCCAACTAACTAGGGGGGACGAGCAGTACTTC
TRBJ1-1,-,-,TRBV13,CASSSPVKVFGRNTEAFF,TGTGCCAGCAGCTCCCCAGTTAAGGTTTTCGGGAGGAACACTGAAGCTTTCTTT
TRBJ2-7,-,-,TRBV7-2,CASSPSGYRYEQYF,TGTGCCAGCAGCCCGAGCGGATATCGCTACGAGCAGTACTTC
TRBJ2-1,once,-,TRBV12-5,CASGQHPSSPTYNNEQFF,TGTGCTAGTGGCCAGCACCCCTCAAGCCCTACATATAACAATGAGCAGTTCTTC
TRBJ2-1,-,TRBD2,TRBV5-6,CASSLSGSSYNEQFF,TGTGCCAGCAGCTTAAGCGGGAGCTCCTACAATGAGCAGTTCTTC
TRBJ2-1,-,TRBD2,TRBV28,CASSLLGTSRYNEQFF,TGTGCCAGCAGTTTACTAGGGACTAGCAGGTACAATGAGCAGTTCTTC
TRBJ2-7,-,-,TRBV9,CASSVSGGSYEQYF,TGTGCCAGCAGCGTATCTGGGGGCTCCTACGAGCAGTACTTC
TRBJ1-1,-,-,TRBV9,CASSVGGMMNTEAFF,TGTGCCAGCAGCGTAGGGGGCATGATGAACACTGAAGCTTTCTTT
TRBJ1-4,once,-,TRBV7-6,CASARGEGGDEKLFF,TGTGCCAGCGCTAGGGGCGAGGGCGGGGATGAAAAACTGTTTTTT
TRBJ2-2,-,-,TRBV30,CAWTTGLVNTGELFF,TGTGCCTGGACTACCGGGCTAGTGAACACCGGGGAGCTGTTTTTT
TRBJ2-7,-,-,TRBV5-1,CASSYLTDTYEQYF,TGCGCCAGCAGCTATTTGACAGATACCTACGAGCAGTACTTC
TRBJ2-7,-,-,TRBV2,CASGGYYEQYF,TGTGCCAGCGGGGGGTACTACGAGCAGTACTTC
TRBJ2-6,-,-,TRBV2,CASSEEASGANVLTF,TGTGCCAGCAGTGAAGAGGCTTCTGGGGCCAACGTCCTGACTTTC
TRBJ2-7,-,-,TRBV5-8,CASSVRFYEQYF,TGTGCCAGCAGCGTCCGATTCTACGAGCAGTACTTC
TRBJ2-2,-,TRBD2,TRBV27,CASGSGRAAGELFF,TGTGCCAGCGGTAGCGGGAGAGCGGCCGGGGAGCTGTTTTTT
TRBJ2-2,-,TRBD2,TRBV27,CASSLSPSGKRTGELFF,TGTGCCAGCAGTTTATCCCCCAGCGGGAAAAGGACCGGGGAGCTGTTTTTT